The 18 T cell receptor beta chains given below trace back to one sample, sequenced in a study of blood T cell repertoires in COVID-19. Clones were sequenced by immunoSEQ multiplex PCR, and TCRdb holds only the in-frame ones, with some missing. The sample lists roughly 35,000 clones, roughly 90% occurring once. The specimen was peripheral blood. The receptors here all came from a man between 65 and 80 years old with acute or convalescent COVID-19.

The rearrangement joins TRBV13 to TRBJ2-5; 9 nucleotides align to TRBD2. Looked up from germline, CDR1 is PRHDT and CDR2 is FYEKMQ (reference sequence). This CDR3 has 13 amino acids. The V segment lost 5 bases and the J segment 9 bases; nucleotides outside the gene matches: 7. The CDR3 loop is CASSLLAGAAQYF. DNA of the CDR3: TGTGCCAGCAGCCTCTTAGCGGGAGCGGCCCAGTACTTC.

As DNA, the CDR3 is TGTGCCACCAGTGAACAGGGGGAGGATCAGCCCCAGCATTTT. This codes for CATSEQGEDQPQHF. The chain uses TRBV24-1 and TRBJ1-5; 8 positions agree with TRBD1. Germline CDR1 is KGHDR and CDR2 is SFDVKD. CDR3 length: 14 residues. Trimming cost V 4 bases and J 5 bases; bases outside gene matches: 3.

The rearrangement joins TRBV5-1 to TRBJ2-3; the match to TRBD2 covers 9 bases. V lost 4 bases to trimming and J lost 9 bases; unmatched junction nucleotides: 15. The germline CDR1 and CDR2 sequences are SGHRS and YFSETQ. The CDR3 consists of 16 residues. CDR3 sequence reads: CASSDGLVAGVYTQYF. The CDR3 nucleotides read TGCGCCAGCAGCGACGGGCTGGTAGCGGGAGTTTACACGCAGTATTTT.

This chain connects TRBV5-1 to TRBJ2-3; 8 nucleotides align to TRBD2. V shed 3 bases and J 2 bases; nucleotides not matched to a gene: 5. This CDR3 spans 15 amino acids. Germline CDR1 SGHRS, CDR2 YFSETQ. The CDR3 spells CASSSGSGNTDTQYF. The CDR3 DNA follows: TGCGCCAGCAGCTCGGGTAGCGGGAACACAGATACGCAGTATTTT.

The genes are TRBV6-6 and TRBJ2-1, with TRBD2 matching over 10 bases. The germline CDR1 and CDR2 sequences are MNHNY and SVGAGI (reference sequence). Trimming took 4 bases from V and 3 from J; bases not matched to a gene: 3. CDR3 length: 15 residues. The CDR3 region has the DNA TGTGCCAGCAGTTTACTAGCGGGGAACTACAATGAGCAGTTCTTC. Protein sequence: CASSLLAGNYNEQFF.

The chain links TRBV10-3 to TRBJ2-1; 11 bases are shared with TRBD2. CDR3 size: 15 residues. J lost 3 bases, V lost 6 bases, and 4 bases had no gene match. CDR1 and CDR2 (germline): ENHRY, SYGVKD. CDR3: CAIRGTSGDYNEQFF. CDR3 sequence (DNA): TGTGCCATCAGGGGGACTAGCGGAGACTACAATGAGCAGTTCTTC.

The chain is built from TRBV28 and TRBJ1-1; D is possibly TRBD1 (6 bases). This CDR3 has 14 amino acids. Trimming shortened V by 3 bases and J by 0 bases, and 8 bases separated the two germline ends. Looked up from germline, CDR1 is MDHEN and CDR2 is SYDVKM. CDR3 bases: TGTGCCAGCAGTTTGAGGACAGTGAACACTGAAGCTTTCTTT. The encoded protein is CASSLRTVNTEAFF.

The chain has TRBV18 and TRBJ2-1; 8 positions agree with TRBD1. J gave up 5 bases and V 4 bases, and 4 bases lay outside the gene matches. CDR3 length: 14 residues. Germline CDR1 and CDR2: KGHSH and LQKENI. Here the CDR3 reads CASSRDRLDNEQFF. The CDR3 DNA reads as TGTGCCAGCTCACGGGACAGGCTGGACAATGAGCAGTTCTTC.

This chain connects TRBV5-4 to TRBJ2-7; no definite D call. The V gene's germline CDR1 is SGHNT and CDR2 YYREEE (reference sequence). Trimming took 2 bases from V and 1 from J, leaving 7 bases between them. The CDR3 is 13 residues long. The CDR3 DNA sequence: TGTGCCAGCAGCTTCGAGGTGTCCTACGAGCAGTACTTC. It specifies CASSFEVSYEQYF.

The rearrangement links TRBV9 to TRBJ2-7; the match to TRBD2 covers 10 bases. J gave up 1 base and V 2 bases, and 3 bases lay outside the gene matches. Germline CDR1 is SGDLS and CDR2 is YYNGEE. The CDR3 is 15 amino acids. CDR3 nucleotide sequence: TGTGCCAGCAGCGTGGGTAGCGGGAGGTCCTACGAGCAGTACTTC. The encoded protein is CASSVGSGRSYEQYF.

Sample share makes this clone medium-sized. The J gene is TRBJ2-1, the V gene TRBV5-1; tentatively, D is TRBD2 (6 bases). V lost 4 bases to trimming and J lost 2 bases, with 13 bases between them. This CDR3 is built from 15 residues. Germline CDR1 and CDR2: SGHRS and YFSETQ. CDR3 region: CASSTRDSPYNEQFF. The CDR3 nucleotides are TGCGCCAGCAGCACCCGGGACTCCCCCTACAATGAGCAGTTCTTC.

The chain links TRBV7-2 to TRBJ2-3; TRBD2 agrees at 8 bases. Trimming took 5 bases from V and 2 from J; bases not matched to a gene: 12. The CDR3 is made up of 17 amino acids. Germline V gene data show CDR1 as SGHTA and CDR2 as FQGNSA. CDR3 DNA sequence: TGTGCCAGCAGCACTCGGGGTTGGACTAGCAACACAGATACGCAGTATTTT. As protein: CASSTRGWTSNTDTQYF.

V gene TRBV5-1 combines with J gene TRBJ1-5, with D maybe TRBD1 (5 bases). V lost 5 bases and J lost 1, with 13 bases in between. The CDR3 is 15 residues long. The germline gives CDR1 SGHRS, CDR2 YFSETQ. CDR3 amino acids: CASSELGLSNQPQHF. In DNA form, the CDR3 reads TGCGCCAGCAGTGAATTGGGACTGAGCAATCAGCCCCAGCATTTT.

This chain links TRBV6-2 or TRBV6-3 with TRBJ2-3, with 7 bases identical to TRBD2. CDR3 length equals 14 residues. V shed 0 bases, J shed 5 bases, and the junction held 2 bases outside the gene matches. Germline V gives CDR1 MNHEY, CDR2 SVGEGT. CDR3 protein: CASSYSGGGDTQYF. CDR3 in DNA: TGTGCCAGCAGTTACTCGGGGGGGGGAGATACGCAGTATTTT.

V is TRBV4-3 and J is TRBJ1-2; D not resolved. The CDR3 totals 16 residues. CDR1 LGHNA and CDR2 YSLEER come from the germline V gene. V lost 0 bases and J 0 bases, leaving 11 bases between the germline ends. The CDR3 bases are TGCGCCAGCAGCCAAGAGGTGACAACACCTAACTATGGCTACACCTTC. This sequence encodes CASSQEVTTPNYGYTF.

The chain couples TRBV6-5 to TRBJ2-7; TRBD1 matches at 9 bases. J gave up 2 bases and V 4 bases, and 6 bases lay outside the gene matches. The CDR3 spans 15 residues. The V gene's germline CDR1 is MNHEY and CDR2 SVGAGI. CDR3 sequence: CASSSGQGGAYEQYF. CDR3 sequence (DNA): TGTGCCAGCAGTTCGGGACAGGGAGGTGCCTACGAGCAGTACTTC.

The gene calls are TRBV5-1 and TRBJ2-7, with a tentative D call TRBD2 (6 bases). Looked up from germline, CDR1 is SGHRS and CDR2 is YFSETQ. The CDR3 runs 14 residues. Trimming pared 2 bases from V and 7 bases from J, leaving 16 bases between. The CDR3 loop is CASSFRLELGEQYF. Written as DNA, the CDR3 is TGCGCCAGCAGCTTTAGACTAGAGCTGGGGGAGCAGTACTTC.

The gene calls are TRBV4-3 and TRBJ2-2; a possible D gene is TRBD1 (6 bases). The germline CDR1 and CDR2 sequences are LGHNA and YSLEER. The ends were cut back, 1 base at V and 1 base at J, with 7 bases in the middle. The CDR3 totals 15 residues. CDR3: CASSQADRNTGELFF. CDR3 nucleotides: TGCGCCAGCAGCCAAGCGGACAGGAACACCGGGGAGCTGTTTTTT.